This T cell receptor (beta chain) comes out of a study of radiotherapy plus CTLA-4 blockade in lung cancer (dated by TCRdb to the late 2010s). Describing the broader study: Among enrolled patients, approximately 18% had an objective response and 30% to 35% reached disease control. Broad study findings and their caveats: Early dynamic changes in blood T cell clones, together with increased serum interferon-beta after radiation, were reported as the strongest predictors of response. After treatment with radiotherapy and ipilimumab, TCR clones that originated in tumors expanded in peripheral blood.

This clone was seen once. This receptor's antigen is unknown. The input lacks base qualities; no much larger clone sits a single base away. The library was produced with the immunoSEQ multiplex PCR assay. TCRdb's version of the immuneACCESS table is confined to in-frame rearrangements and falls short of the full clone set. An unresolved V gene accounts for under half of the shortfall where checked; the remainder is of unknown origin. In this sample the table shows about 38,000 clones, around 86% of which occur a single time. The ten largest make up roughly 22% of the sample. The study evaluated CTLA-4 blockade (ipilimumab) given together with focal radiation therapy in patients who had chemo-refractory metastatic non-small-cell lung cancer. Via the germline V gene, CDR1 is SGHTS and CDR2 YDEGEE. V and J are truncated by 3 bases and 3 bases respectively, leaving an intervening sequence of 4 bases. The CDR3 holds 11 amino acids from the cysteine to the phenylalanine. The entry retains the CDR3 DNA only, 33 bases that are in frame from base 1.

This specimen consisted of peripheral blood, obtained from a patient treated with radiotherapy plus ipilimumab. The TCR was taken from a human donor with non-small cell lung cancer whose response to radiotherapy plus ipilimumab could not be evaluated. The rearranged chain carries TRBV5-8 and TRBJ2-7; a confident D gene designation cannot be given. The CDR3: CASSSYYEQYF. The nucleotide sequence is given as TGTGCCAGCAGCTCCTACTACGAGCAGTACTTC.